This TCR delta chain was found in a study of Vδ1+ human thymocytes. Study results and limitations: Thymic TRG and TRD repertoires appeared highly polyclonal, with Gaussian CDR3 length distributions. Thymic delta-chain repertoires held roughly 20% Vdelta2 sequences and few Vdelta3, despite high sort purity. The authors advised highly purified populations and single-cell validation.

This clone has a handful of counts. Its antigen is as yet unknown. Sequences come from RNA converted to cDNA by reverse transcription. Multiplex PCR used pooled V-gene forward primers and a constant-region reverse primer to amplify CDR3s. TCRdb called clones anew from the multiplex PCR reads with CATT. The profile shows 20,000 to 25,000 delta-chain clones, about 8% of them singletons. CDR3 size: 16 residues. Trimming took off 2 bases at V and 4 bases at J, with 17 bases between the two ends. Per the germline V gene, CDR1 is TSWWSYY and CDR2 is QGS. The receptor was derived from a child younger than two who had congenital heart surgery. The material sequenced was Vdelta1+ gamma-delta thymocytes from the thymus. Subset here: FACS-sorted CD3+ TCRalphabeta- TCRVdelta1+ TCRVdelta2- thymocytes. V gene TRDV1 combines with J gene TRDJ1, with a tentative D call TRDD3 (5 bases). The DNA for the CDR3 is TGTGCTCTTGGGGAATGGGCCCCTATACGCCTCGATAAACTCATCTTT. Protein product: CALGEWAPIRLDKLIF.